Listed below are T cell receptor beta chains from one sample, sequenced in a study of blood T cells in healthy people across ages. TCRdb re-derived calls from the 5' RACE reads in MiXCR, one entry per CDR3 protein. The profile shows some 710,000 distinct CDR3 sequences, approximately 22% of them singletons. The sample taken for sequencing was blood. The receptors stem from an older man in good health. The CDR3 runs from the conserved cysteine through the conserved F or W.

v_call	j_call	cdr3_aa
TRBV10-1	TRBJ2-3	CASSESMSDTQYF
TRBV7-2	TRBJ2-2	CASSLGLAGVRTGELFF
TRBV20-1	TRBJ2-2	CSARGGPGTGYTGELFF
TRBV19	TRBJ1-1	CASSGRNTEAFF
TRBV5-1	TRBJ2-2	CASSLTTQQGAGELFF
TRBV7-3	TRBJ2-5	CASSSAFEETQYF
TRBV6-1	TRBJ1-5	CASSEFVGYSNQPQHF
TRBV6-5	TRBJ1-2	CASSYDVGYGYTF
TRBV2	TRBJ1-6	CASSREASSYNSPLHF
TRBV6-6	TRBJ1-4	CASSLRDRDQNEKLFF
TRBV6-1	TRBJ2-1	CASRTDSEQFF
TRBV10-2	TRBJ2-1	CASKDRGRGEQFF
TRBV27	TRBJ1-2	CASSLSLGRSNYGYTF
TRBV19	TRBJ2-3	CASRLGRGAVTDTQYF
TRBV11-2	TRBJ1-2	CASTPQPGYGYTF
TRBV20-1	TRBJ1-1	CSARARKAEAFF
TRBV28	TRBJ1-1	CASSPPVNTEAFF
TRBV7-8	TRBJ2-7	CASSARSGTGVLRQYF
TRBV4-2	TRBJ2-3	CASSQSMDLTQYF
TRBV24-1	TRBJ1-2	CATSDSNSGQGLLDGYTF
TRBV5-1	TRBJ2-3	CASSFSVDTQYF
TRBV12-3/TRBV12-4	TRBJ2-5	CASSFLIETQYF
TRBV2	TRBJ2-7	CASRGNVGNYEQYF
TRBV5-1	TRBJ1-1	CASSSPWEDGAEAFF
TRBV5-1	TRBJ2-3	CASSLSGQGSTDTQYF
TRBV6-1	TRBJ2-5	CASSTQPGHQETQYF
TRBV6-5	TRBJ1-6	CASTGQGLPPLHF